This paragraph covers one TCR beta chain sequence. This sample was taken from a study of blood T cell repertoires in COVID-19. Study-wide background: The samples span acute and convalescent COVID-19 from the United States, Italy and Spain.

The repertoire was sequenced with immunoSEQ multiplex PCR; TCRdb's copy has only in-frame clones and lacks some. The sample contains 130,000 or so clones, more than 70% of which appear only once. The CDR3 covers 16 residues. Trimming left V 10 bases short and J 4 bases short, with 23 bases between. Germline values: CDR1 KGHSH, CDR2 LQKENI. Sequenced sample: peripheral blood. This clonotype was sampled from a man in his 60s with acute or convalescent COVID-19. This sequence joins TRBV18 and TRBJ1-3, with D possibly being TRBD1 (6 bases). DNA for the CDR3: TGTGCCACCGCTTTGCCCCAGGGGCTTGGAGGAAACACCATATATTTT. Protein sequence: CATALPQGLGGNTIYF.